This T cell receptor beta chain was retrieved from a study of OX40 agonist ivuxolimab in advanced cancers. Produced via immunoSEQ multiplex PCR; TCRdb's table is partial and in-frame only. The data contain some 57,000 clones, 92% of them singletons. Samples of blood were obtained at baseline, on cycle 4 day 1, and on cycle 7 day 1. Whole-study findings and limits: CD4+ and CD8+ blood T cells expanded clonally by week 6 at 0.1 to 3.0 mg/kg.

A single count supports this clone. Its antigen is unknown. The CDR3 consists of 13 residues. Germline V gene data show CDR1 as MNHEY and CDR2 as SMNVEV (reference sequence). Trimming removed 2 bases at V and 4 bases at J, with 8 bases between. This chain uses TRBV27 with TRBJ2-5; the D is unclear. The receptor comes from an adult with an advanced solid tumor such as melanoma, head and neck, liver or kidney cancer. The sequencing here drew on CD4+ or CD8+ T cells sorted from blood, taken in a trial of the OX40 agonist ivuxolimab. The CDR3 DNA sequence: TGTGCCAGCAGTTTAGGGTCGGGAGAGACCCAGTACTTC. Residues: CASSLGSGETQYF.